The rows below give T cell receptor beta chains drawn from one sample of a study of control samples from healthy donors and cancer patients. The repertoire was sequenced with immunoSEQ multiplex PCR; TCRdb's copy has only in-frame clones and lacks some. The table shows 190,000 or so clones, with roughly 91% occurring only once. Sequenced: blood. These receptors all stem from a man aged 18 to 30 in good health. The CDR3 runs from the conserved cysteine through the conserved F or W. D genes are given only for firm matches. Part of the rows lack a size; the others show once, few, many or a class for expanded clones.

j_call: TRBJ2-7; d_call: NA; clone_size: NA; v_call: TRBV18; cdr3_aa: CASSPERTTYEQYF; cdr3_nt: TGTGCCAGCTCACCAGAGCGGACGACCTACGAGCAGTACTTC
j_call: TRBJ2-7; d_call: NA; clone_size: NA; v_call: TRBV18; cdr3_aa: CASSFREADEQYF; cdr3_nt: TGTGCCAGCTCATTCAGGGAAGCGGACGAGCAGTACTTC
j_call: TRBJ2-1; d_call: TRBD2; clone_size: NA; v_call: TRBV5-4; cdr3_aa: CASSLGLGGAGEQFF; cdr3_nt: TGTGCCAGCAGCTTGGGCCTGGGAGGGGCAGGGGAGCAGTTCTTC
j_call: TRBJ2-2; d_call: NA; clone_size: NA; v_call: TRBV6-6; cdr3_aa: CASSYLTTGELFF; cdr3_nt: TGTGCCAGCAGTTACCTGACCACCGGGGAGCTGTTTTTT
j_call: TRBJ2-1; d_call: NA; clone_size: NA; v_call: TRBV7-3; cdr3_aa: CASSLTGAVKGIGREQFF; cdr3_nt: TGTGCCAGCAGCTTAACTGGGGCCGTCAAGGGGATAGGACGTGAGCAGTTCTTC
j_call: TRBJ1-5; d_call: NA; clone_size: NA; v_call: TRBV5-5; cdr3_aa: CASSLARLPPWHF; cdr3_nt: TGTGCCAGCAGCTTGGCCCGTCTCCCTCCATGGCATTTT
j_call: TRBJ1-2; d_call: NA; clone_size: once; v_call: TRBV29-1; cdr3_aa: CSARRGESYGYTF; cdr3_nt: TGCAGCGCCCGACGGGGGGAATCCTATGGCTACACCTTC
j_call: TRBJ2-7; d_call: NA; clone_size: NA; v_call: TRBV19; cdr3_aa: CASSPARGSYEQYF; cdr3_nt: TGTGCCAGTAGTCCGGCGAGGGGCAGCTACGAGCAGTACTTC
j_call: TRBJ2-3; d_call: NA; clone_size: NA; v_call: TRBV19; cdr3_aa: CASSMRGTDTQYF; cdr3_nt: TGTGCCAGTAGTATGAGGGGGACAGATACGCAGTATTTT
j_call: TRBJ1-1; d_call: TRBD1; clone_size: NA; v_call: TRBV6-6; cdr3_aa: CASSHPGQGNTEAFF; cdr3_nt: TGTGCCAGCAGCCACCCGGGACAGGGGAACACTGAAGCTTTCTTT
j_call: TRBJ1-2; d_call: NA; clone_size: NA; v_call: TRBV6-5; cdr3_aa: CASPGVYGYTF; cdr3_nt: TGTGCCAGCCCAGGGGTATATGGCTACACCTTC
j_call: TRBJ2-6; d_call: NA; clone_size: NA; v_call: TRBV9; cdr3_aa: CASSPKRGGANVLTF; cdr3_nt: TGTGCCAGCAGCCCGAAGAGGGGGGGAGCCAACGTCCTGACTTTC
j_call: TRBJ1-6; d_call: NA; clone_size: NA; v_call: TRBV3-1/TRBV3-2; cdr3_aa: CASSQEGNSPLHF; cdr3_nt: TGTGCCAGCAGCCAAGAGGGGAATTCACCCCTCCACTTT
j_call: TRBJ2-3; d_call: NA; clone_size: NA; v_call: TRBV2; cdr3_aa: CASSGDTQYF; cdr3_nt: TGTGCCAGCAGTGGAGATACGCAGTATTTT
j_call: TRBJ1-5; d_call: NA; clone_size: NA; v_call: TRBV6-1; cdr3_aa: CASSEPRLQGNQPQHF; cdr3_nt: TGTGCCAGCAGTGAACCCCGCCTCCAGGGCAATCAGCCCCAGCATTTT
j_call: TRBJ1-4; d_call: NA; clone_size: NA; v_call: TRBV3-1/TRBV3-2; cdr3_aa: CASSPPWGTNEKLFF; cdr3_nt: TGTGCCAGCAGCCCCCCCTGGGGAACTAATGAAAAACTGTTTTTT
j_call: TRBJ1-6; d_call: NA; clone_size: NA; v_call: TRBV5-1; cdr3_aa: CASSLEGHLGSSPLHF; cdr3_nt: TGCGCCAGCAGCTTGGAGGGACACCTAGGGAGTTCACCCCTCCACTTT
j_call: TRBJ2-3; d_call: NA; clone_size: once; v_call: TRBV2; cdr3_aa: CASSPNTDTQYF; cdr3_nt: TGTGCCAGCAGCCCCAACACAGATACGCAGTATTTT
j_call: TRBJ1-1; d_call: NA; clone_size: NA; v_call: TRBV28; cdr3_aa: CASSLYQGWAFF; cdr3_nt: TGTGCCAGCAGTTTATATCAGGGATGGGCTTTCTTT
j_call: TRBJ2-7; d_call: NA; clone_size: NA; v_call: TRBV3-1/TRBV3-2; cdr3_aa: CASSQVGEQYF; cdr3_nt: TGTGCCAGCAGCCAAGTGGGCGAGCAGTACTTC
j_call: TRBJ2-3; d_call: TRBD1; clone_size: NA; v_call: TRBV29-1; cdr3_aa: CSDLDRNFTDTQYF; cdr3_nt: TGCAGCGATCTGGACAGGAACTTCACAGATACGCAGTATTTT
j_call: TRBJ1-2; d_call: TRBD1; clone_size: NA; v_call: TRBV10-3; cdr3_aa: CAITGTGGQDGYTF; cdr3_nt: TGTGCCATCACAGGGACAGGGGGCCAGGATGGCTACACCTTC
j_call: TRBJ2-3; d_call: TRBD2; clone_size: NA; v_call: TRBV9; cdr3_aa: CASSAKTWGGGSTDTQYF; cdr3_nt: TGTGCCAGCAGCGCCAAGACTTGGGGCGGGGGGAGCACAGATACGCAGTATTTT
j_call: TRBJ1-1; d_call: NA; clone_size: NA; v_call: TRBV2; cdr3_aa: CASSDGQWVTEAFF; cdr3_nt: TGTGCCAGCAGTGACGGGCAGTGGGTTACTGAAGCTTTCTTT
j_call: TRBJ2-7; d_call: TRBD1; clone_size: NA; v_call: TRBV13; cdr3_aa: CASSLGERPGTVSYEQYF; cdr3_nt: TGTGCCAGCAGCTTAGGAGAACGCCCCGGGACAGTTTCCTACGAGCAGTACTTC
j_call: TRBJ2-3; d_call: NA; clone_size: once; v_call: TRBV5-4; cdr3_aa: CASTALTSTDTQYF; cdr3_nt: TGTGCCAGCACCGCACTTACTAGCACAGATACGCAGTATTTT
j_call: TRBJ2-7; d_call: NA; clone_size: NA; v_call: TRBV5-6; cdr3_aa: CASSLGDPALYEQYF; cdr3_nt: TGTGCCAGCAGCTTGGGAGACCCCGCCCTCTACGAGCAGTACTTC
j_call: TRBJ2-5; d_call: TRBD2; clone_size: NA; v_call: TRBV19; cdr3_aa: CASSVGLAGEETQYF; cdr3_nt: TGTGCCAGTAGTGTGGGACTAGCGGGGGAAGAGACCCAGTACTTC
j_call: TRBJ1-1; d_call: TRBD1; clone_size: NA; v_call: TRBV19; cdr3_aa: CASSIRTGANTEAFF; cdr3_nt: TGTGCCAGTAGTATTAGGACAGGGGCCAACACTGAAGCTTTCTTT
j_call: TRBJ2-3; d_call: NA; clone_size: NA; v_call: TRBV7-9; cdr3_aa: CASSLEDTQYF; cdr3_nt: TGTGCCAGCAGCTTAGAAGATACGCAGTATTTT
j_call: TRBJ1-1; d_call: NA; clone_size: NA; v_call: TRBV18; cdr3_aa: CASSPRNTKAFF; cdr3_nt: TGTGCCAGCTCACCACGGAACACTAAAGCTTTCTTT
j_call: TRBJ1-4; d_call: NA; clone_size: NA; v_call: TRBV5-4; cdr3_aa: CASSAGGGEKLFF; cdr3_nt: TGTGCCAGCAGCGCCGGGGGTGGTGAAAAACTGTTTTTT
j_call: TRBJ2-7; d_call: TRBD1; clone_size: NA; v_call: TRBV10-3; cdr3_aa: CAISESGTGTYEQYF; cdr3_nt: TGTGCCATCAGTGAGTCAGGGACAGGGACCTACGAGCAGTACTTC
j_call: TRBJ1-5; d_call: NA; clone_size: NA; v_call: TRBV27; cdr3_aa: CASWGGFGDSNQPQHF; cdr3_nt: TGTGCCAGTTGGGGAGGGTTTGGAGATAGCAATCAGCCCCAGCATTTT
j_call: TRBJ2-7; d_call: NA; clone_size: NA; v_call: TRBV5-8; cdr3_aa: CASDRSRDFYEQYF; cdr3_nt: TGTGCCAGCGATCGGAGCAGGGATTTCTACGAGCAGTACTTC
j_call: TRBJ2-1; d_call: NA; clone_size: NA; v_call: TRBV12-5; cdr3_aa: CASGLYIVGDNEQFF; cdr3_nt: TGTGCTAGTGGCTTGTATATCGTAGGTGACAATGAGCAGTTCTTC
j_call: TRBJ1-5; d_call: NA; clone_size: NA; v_call: TRBV3-1/TRBV3-2; cdr3_aa: CASSFLGGSQPQHF; cdr3_nt: TGTGCCAGCAGCTTTCTAGGGGGTAGTCAGCCCCAGCATTTT